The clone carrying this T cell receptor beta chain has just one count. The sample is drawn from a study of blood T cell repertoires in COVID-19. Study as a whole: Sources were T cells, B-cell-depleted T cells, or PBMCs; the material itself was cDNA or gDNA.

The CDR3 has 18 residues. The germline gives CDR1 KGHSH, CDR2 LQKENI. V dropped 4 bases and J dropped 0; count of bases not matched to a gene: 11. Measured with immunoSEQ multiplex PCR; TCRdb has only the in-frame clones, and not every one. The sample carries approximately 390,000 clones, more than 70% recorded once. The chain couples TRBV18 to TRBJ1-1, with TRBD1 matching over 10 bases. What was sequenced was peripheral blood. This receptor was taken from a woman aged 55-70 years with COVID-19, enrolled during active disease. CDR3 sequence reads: CASSLLDRGHRMNTEAFF. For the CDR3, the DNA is TGTGCCAGCTCACTTCTAGACAGGGGGCATAGGATGAACACTGAAGCTTTCTTT.